The 9 T cell receptor beta chains in this list originate from one sample, sequenced in a study of beta chain features in type 1 diabetes. Whole-study findings and limits: TCRB CDR3s from Type 1 diabetes patients were moderately but significantly shorter in all four CD4+ subsets.

No antigen has been assigned to these receptors. Expressed TCRB transcripts were sequenced because the isolated RNA had all been reverse transcribed beforehand. Profiled with immunoSEQ multiplex PCR; TCRdb holds only in-frame clones, not every one. The sample includes about 660,000 clones, 11% to 15% of them seen just once. The sample comprised naive CD4+ T cells from blood. These receptors all come from a man in his late teens or twenties with type 1 diabetes.

J is TRBJ2-1 and V is TRBV4-3, with D possibly TRBD1 on 5 matching bases. There are 17 residues in the CDR3. In germline, CDR1 is LGHNA, CDR2 YSLEER. The V end lost 0 bases, the J end lost 4 bases, and 16 bases lay between the germline ends. CDR3 loop: CASSQEGPDSRYNEQFF. The CDR3, as DNA: TGCGCCAGCAGCCAAGAAGGGCCCGACAGCAGGTACAATGAGCAGTTCTTC.

This clone was counted a few times. J is TRBJ1-2 and V is TRBV6-5; D is possibly TRBD1 (5 bases). This CDR3 has 13 residues. The germline V gene has CDR1 MNHEY and CDR2 SVGAGI. The V and J ends lost 7 bases and 1 base respectively, with 10 bases between them. The chain's CDR3 is CASTRDGNYGYTF. The CDR3 region has the DNA TGTGCCAGCACCCGGGACGGTAACTATGGCTACACCTTC.

The V gene is TRBV29-1, the J gene TRBJ2-1, with D perhaps assigned TRBD1 or TRBD2 (7 bases each). The length of the CDR3 is 15 residues. CDR1 SQVTM and CDR2 ANQGSEA come from the germline V gene. The V gene lost 3 bases and the J gene lost 2 bases, with 14 bases spanning the gap. The CDR3 reads CSVEGGGGTYNEQFF. DNA of the CDR3: TGCAGCGTTGAGGGGGGAGGGGGCACCTACAATGAGCAGTTCTTC.

The V gene is TRBV7-2, the J gene TRBJ2-2, with D possibly called TRBD1 or TRBD2 (5 bases each). This CDR3 comprises 14 residues. V was trimmed by 5 bases and J by 6 bases, leaving 13 bases between them. Per germline, CDR1 SGHTA and CDR2 FQGNSA. CDR3 residues: CASSPGRLPGELFF. CDR3 nucleotides: TGTGCCAGCAGCCCGGGACGGCTTCCCGGGGAGCTGTTTTTT.

The chain joins TRBV29-1 to TRBJ2-1, with D unresolved. There are 12 residues in the CDR3. Per germline, CDR1 SQVTM and CDR2 ANQGSEA. Trimming pared 4 bases from V and 3 bases from J, leaving 7 bases between. The CDR3 region is CSVVSGYNEQFF. The DNA for the CDR3 is TGCAGCGTTGTTTCGGGCTACAATGAGCAGTTCTTC.

J is TRBJ2-1 and V is TRBV10-2, with D perhaps given as TRBD1 or TRBD2 (6 bases each). The V and J ends lost 5 bases and 3 bases respectively, with 17 bases between them. From germline, CDR1 is WSHSY and CDR2 SAAADI. The length of the CDR3 is 16 residues. In DNA form, the CDR3 reads TGCGCCAGCAGTCCCCTCCGGGGGCGCAACTACAATGAGCAGTTCTTC. Translation: CASSPLRGRNYNEQFF.

This clone appeared a few times. This chain connects TRBV9 to TRBJ2-3; TRBD1 matches at 7 bases. The trim removed 0 bases at V and 3 bases at J, leaving 7 bases unmatched. The V gene's germline CDR1 is SGDLS and CDR2 YYNGEE. This CDR3 region has 16 residues. This CDR3 reads CASSVGRGGVTDTQYF. Here the CDR3 DNA reads TGTGCCAGCAGCGTAGGGAGAGGGGGCGTTACAGATACGCAGTATTTT.

This clone was counted only a few times. Additional DNA sequences in this sample encode the identical CDR3. The chain couples TRBV30 to TRBJ1-5; D is unresolved. Germline values: CDR1 GTSNPN, CDR2 SVGIG (reference sequence). This CDR3 has 13 amino acids. Trimming cost V 4 bases and J 3 bases, with 10 bases left between them. CDR3 sequence reads: CAWNRGSNQPQHF. CDR3 DNA sequence: TGTGCCTGGAACCGGGGTTCCAATCAGCCCCAGCATTTT.

Details on this clone: The sample has other DNA sequences that encode this CDR3 too. The V gene is TRBV18, the J gene TRBJ2-3; D unclear. V was cut by 2 bases and J by 6 bases, with 6 bases left in between. Germline V gene lookup returns CDR1 KGHSH and CDR2 LQKENI. The CDR3 is 12 amino acids. Here the CDR3 DNA reads TGTGCCAGCTCACCAGGTCCCGATACGCAGTATTTT. Its translation is CASSPGPDTQYF.